The table lists the clone carrying this T cell receptor (beta chain) with a few counts. This specimen comes from a study of T cells after yellow fever vaccination. TCRdb ran MiXCR on the 5' RACE reads and lists one entry per CDR3 protein. The sample gives about 260,000 distinct CDR3 sequences, over 4.5% of which show up once; under 3.5% is in the top ten. This CDR3 comprises 15 residues. Trimming shortened V by 7 bases and J by 4 bases, and 19 bases separated the two germline ends. Germline assignment: CDR1 SGHTA and CDR2 FQGNSA. This rearrangement joins TRBV7-2 to TRBJ2-5; D tentatively fits TRBD1 or TRBD2 (6 bases each). The starting material was CD4+ T cells sorted from PBMCs, obtained on the day of the yellow fever booster vaccination. The clonotype was recovered from a man aged 18 to 30 who received the YFV17D yellow fever vaccine. The CDR3 spells CASILTGGGGETQYF. The CDR3 DNA is TGTGCCAGCATATTGACCGGCGGAGGGGGAGAGACCCAGTACTTC.